A few counts support the clone carrying this T cell receptor beta chain. This CDR3 contains 16 residues. The J segment lost 2 bases and the V segment lost 0 bases, leaving 7 bases of the junction unmatched. Germline loops: CDR1 DFQATT, CDR2 SNEGSKA (reference sequence). TCRdb ran MiXCR on the RT-PCR reads and lists one entry per CDR3 protein. Among about 700,000 distinct CDR3 sequences listed, 14% were seen once. V and J are TRBV20-1 and TRBJ2-3; 8 bases agree with TRBD1. The clonotype originates from a female donor in good health, serving as a healthy control. The specimen was memory CD4+ T cells from blood. The CDR3 bases are TGCAGTGCTAGAGATCATGCAGGGGGCAACACAGATACGCAGTATTTT. Its translation is CSARDHAGGNTDTQYF.